This record looks at one TCR beta chain sequence and its context. Some clones are missing from TCRdb's copy, which holds only in-frame ones; the method was immunoSEQ multiplex PCR. Of around 80,000 clones listed, around 92% were seen once; the top ten hold less than 2.5%. This record belongs to a study of T cell changes during pregnancy in multiple sclerosis. The germline CDR1 and CDR2 sequences are SNHLY and FYNNEI. V shed 10 bases and J 3 bases; nucleotides not matched to a gene: 4. CDR3 size: 13 residues. The rearrangement uses TRBV2 and TRBJ2-7; 12 positions match TRBD2. The sample consisted of peripheral blood, taken before pregnancy. This clonotype was sampled from a female donor with multiple sclerosis, enrolled in a pregnancy study. CDR3 protein: CATTSGSGYEQYF. As DNA, the CDR3 is TGTGCCACGACTAGCGGGAGTGGCTACGAGCAGTACTTC. Supplemented by reference TRBV2 and TRBJ2-7, the full variable domain reads EPEVTQTPSHQVTQMGQEVILRCVPISNHLYFYWYRQILGQKVEFLVSFYNNEISEKSEIFDDQFSVERPDGSNFTLKIRSTKLEDSAMYFCATTSGSGYEQYFGPGTRLTVT.